What follows are 3 T cell receptor beta chains derived from one specimen sequenced in a study of blood T cell repertoires in COVID-19. Sequencing used immunoSEQ multiplex PCR; TCRdb keeps in-frame clones, though not all of them. The sample carries more than 200,000 clones, around nine tenths recorded once. The sample taken for sequencing was peripheral blood. The receptors were sampled from a woman in her sixties with COVID-19, enrolled during active disease.

V and J are TRBV21-1 and TRBJ1-1; whether TRBD1, the table's D call, matches the DNA was not checked. TRBV21-1 is labeled a pseudogene. The CDR3 length is 17 residues. The CDR3 DNA is TGTGCCAGCAGCCTCCGAGGGGACATCCCCGGGAACACTGAAGCTTTCTTT. It translates to CASSLRGDIPGNTEAFF.

The chain recombines TRBV28 with TRBJ2-5; 8 bases align to TRBD1. The CDR3 contains 13 residues. The germline CDR1 and CDR2 sequences are MDHEN and SYDVKM. The CDR3 loop reads CASYTDREETQYF. DNA for the CDR3: TGTGCTAGCTATACGGACAGGGAAGAGACCCAGTACTTC.

This chain connects TRBV7-9 to TRBJ2-5, with D possibly TRBD1 on 6 matching bases. V lost 5 bases to trimming and J lost 5 bases, with 21 bases between them. This CDR3 spans 16 amino acids. The germline V gene encodes CDR1 SEHNR and CDR2 FQNEAQ (reference sequence). Here the CDR3 DNA reads TGTGCCAGCAGCCCCCGGTCTGGCGGAAGGGGGGAGACCCAGTACTTC. Its protein product is CASSPRSGGRGETQYF.